A single sample is the source of the 8 T cell receptor beta chains below, sequenced in a study of T-cell reconstitution after alpha-beta-depleted transplantation in children. Unique molecular identifiers were incorporated when the TCRbeta library was constructed. MiXCR, run by TCRdb on the PCR reads, gives a single entry per CDR3 protein. The table includes some 350,000 distinct CDR3 sequences, 15% to 20% detected once. Source: PBMCs, mostly from graft donor cells, taken 360 days after TCRalphabeta/CD19-depleted stem cell transplant. Every receptor here comes from a male patient between 2 and 9 years old who had a stem cell transplant for acute lymphoblastic leukemia, so the T cells may come from the graft donor.

The chain employs TRBV3-1 and TRBJ2-5; possible D gene TRBD1, 6 bases. The V gene lost 0 bases and the J gene lost 5 bases, with 13 bases spanning the gap. The CDR3 spans 15 residues. CDR1 is LGHDT, CDR2 YNNKEL, per germline (reference sequence). The CDR3 region is CASSQDTGRWETQYF. The CDR3, as DNA: TGTGCCAGCAGCCAAGATACAGGGAGATGGGAGACCCAGTACTTC.

The table lists this clonotype with many counts. J is TRBJ2-1 and V is TRBV11-2; D might be TRBD2 (5 bases). The CDR3 runs 11 residues. Germline V gives CDR1 SGHAT, CDR2 FQNNGV. Trimming left V 5 bases short and J 10 bases short, with 9 bases between. CDR3 sequence (DNA): TGTGCCAGCAGCCGCCTAGCCGAGCAGTTCTTC. It specifies CASSRLAEQFF.

In this sample, this clonotype turned up a few times. This chain uses TRBV5-5 with TRBJ2-5; TRBD1 might be the D (6 bases). CDR1 is SGHKS, CDR2 YYEKEE, per germline (reference sequence). V was clipped by 1 base and J by 3 bases, with 16 bases between them. The CDR3 has 16 residues. This CDR3 reads CASSLRPWTAEETQYF. The CDR3 nucleotides read TGTGCCAGCAGCTTGCGCCCCTGGACAGCCGAAGAGACCCAGTACTTC. Supplemented by reference TRBV5-5 and TRBJ2-5, the full variable domain reads DAGVTQSPTHLIKTRGQQVTLRCSPISGHKSVSWYQQVLGQGPQFIFQYYEKEERGRGNFPDRFSARQFPNYSSELNVNALLLGDSALYLCASSLRPWTAEETQYFGPGTRLLVL.

The chain joins TRBV29-1 to TRBJ2-1; the D gene could be TRBD1 or TRBD2 (6 bases each). In germline, CDR1 is SQVTM, CDR2 ANQGSEA. Trimming took 7 bases from V and 5 from J, leaving 18 bases between them. The length of the CDR3 is 14 residues. The CDR3 DNA is TGCAGCGGCAAACAGGGACTTCTCAACAATGAGCAGTTCTTC. This encodes CSGKQGLLNNEQFF.

This clonotype showed up many times. An end of the junction differs from the germline gene, which may be a read error. The chain joins TRBV5-6 to TRBJ2-7; D gene ambiguous. Germline V gene sequence: CDR1 SGHDT, CDR2 YYEEEE. The CDR3 contains 12 residues. The CDR3 spells CASSLVGYEQYF. The CDR3 DNA reads as TGCGCCAGCAGCTTGGTAGGTTACGAGCAGTACTTC.

This clonotype was detected only a few times. J is TRBJ2-5 and V is TRBV14; perhaps D is TRBD1 or TRBD2 (6 bases each). This CDR3 has 14 amino acids. The germline V and J ends were trimmed by 4 bases and 5 bases, with 14 bases remaining between them. Germline assignment: CDR1 SGHDN and CDR2 FVKESK. CDR3 sequence reads: CASSLGGGHETQYF. CDR3 sequence (DNA): TGTGCCAGCAGCCTAGGAGGGGGTCATGAGACCCAGTACTTC.

As for this clonotype: It may be a read error: a sequence one base away is much more abundant. The chain employs TRBV12-3 or TRBV12-4 and TRBJ2-4; D might be TRBD2 (6 bases). The CDR3 is made up of 17 amino acids. The CDR3: CASSRRQPQLAKNILYF. The CDR3 bases are TGTGCCAGCAGTCGGCGACAGCCTCAACTAGCCAAAAACATTCTGTACTTC.

This clonotype was recorded at least ten times. V gene TRBV20-1 combines with J gene TRBJ2-7, with a weak D call TRBD2 (5 bases). Germline CDR1 is DFQATT and CDR2 is SNEGSKA (reference sequence). The length of the CDR3 is 14 residues. The ends were cut back, 7 bases at V and 3 bases at J, with 19 bases in the middle. The CDR3 DNA reads as TGCAGTGTCTTGCCGAGGGCCAGAATCTACGAGCAGTACTTC. The encoded protein is CSVLPRARIYEQYF.